This T cell receptor beta chain was profiled in a study of Ad26.COV2.S vaccination and SARS-CoV-2 variants. The treatment was: approximately 18 received Ad26.COV2.S at low or high dose, single or two shots; about 5 received placebo; per-sample allocation not given. Sampling was done on day 63 after the first vaccine or placebo injection. TCRdb keeps only in-frame clones here, not all; method: immunoSEQ multiplex PCR. The repertoire holds approximately 420,000 clones, with 75% to 90% as singletons. The CDR3 extends over 15 amino acids. The germline V gene encodes CDR1 LGHNA and CDR2 YNFKEQ. V dropped 0 bases and J dropped 0 bases, with 9 bases sitting between them.

This sequence originates from a person aged 18-65 years who received the Ad26.COV2.S COVID-19 vaccine or a placebo. This specimen was peripheral blood, taken in a trial of Ad26.COV2.S vaccine versus placebo. The J gene is TRBJ2-7, the V gene TRBV4-2; D gene unclear. Here the CDR3 DNA reads TGTGCCAGCAGCCAAGAAGTCAGTCTCTCCTACGAGCAGTACTTC. Protein: CASSQEVSLSYEQYF.